The clone carrying this T cell receptor (beta chain) was seen only a few times. Its antigen remains unidentified. The sample providers were healthy Caucasian people from Russia, aged about 6 to 90. Each sample provided at least 5 micrograms of extracted total RNA. The source of the sample is a study of blood T cells in healthy people across ages. The CDR3 is made up of 15 amino acids. CDR1 is MNHNY, CDR2 SVGAGI, per germline (reference sequence). V shed 9 bases and J 5 bases; nucleotides not matched to a gene: 12. Study results and limitations: It was the long-lived donors that had more naive CD4+ cells and higher diversity than aged donors. Bulk PBMC profiling left naive and antigen-experienced comparisons inconclusive.

The second PCR ran about 6 to 11 cycles with a sample-barcoded 5' primer and J-beta primers. From the 5' RACE reads, TCRdb called clonotypes with MiXCR, one entry per CDR3 protein. The sample includes just under 550,000 distinct CDR3 sequences, less than 25% of them seen just once. This sample also belongs to another study, concerning T cells of mothers and their children.

Sequenced material: blood. The origin of this receptor is a boy younger than 18 in good health. V and J are TRBV6-6 and TRBJ2-5; TRBD2 agrees at 10 bases. Written as DNA, the CDR3 is TGTGCCAGTGCGTTTCGCCTAGCGGGGGTCGAGACCCAGTACTTC. It specifies CASAFRLAGVETQYF.